This entry lists 12 T cell receptor beta chains sequenced from one sample in a study of blood T cell repertoires in COVID-19 (dated by TCRdb to 2019 to 2021). Library generation was performed with the immunoSEQ multiplex PCR assay. Drawn from immuneACCESS, this table holds only the in-frame rearrangements with V and J called that TCRdb kept. Clones are partly lost; checked studies trace under half to an unresolved V gene and leave the rest unexplained. The table for this sample lists more than 60,000 clones; roughly 70% of them were counted only once. The top ten hold just over 2.5% of the sample. The sequenced sample consisted of peripheral blood. These receptor sequences come from a human donor with acute or convalescent COVID-19. The donor label of this sample is uncertain.

The chain uses TRBV27 and TRBJ2-7, with 12 bases aligning to TRBD2. The CDR3 has 16 amino acids. CDR1 and CDR2 (germline): MNHEY, SMNVEV (reference sequence). V was pared by 0 bases and J by 6 bases, with 6 bases of the junction left unmatched. CDR3 sequence reads: CASSLSSGLAGTEQYF. The DNA for the CDR3 is TGTGCCAGCAGTTTATCCTCAGGACTAGCGGGAACCGAGCAGTACTTC.

V usage is TRBV19 and J usage is TRBJ1-1; D gene uncertain. Germline V gives CDR1 LNHDA, CDR2 SQIVND (reference sequence). The CDR3 length is 14 residues. The germline V and J ends were trimmed by 1 base and 1 base, with 7 bases remaining between them. CDR3: CASSIGAGNTEAFF. DNA for the CDR3: TGTGCCAGTAGTATAGGGGCGGGGAACACTGAAGCTTTCTTT.

The chain has TRBV19 and TRBJ2-2, with TRBD2 identical over 10 bases. V shed 10 bases and J 1 base; nucleotides not matched to a gene: 9. This CDR3 spans 16 amino acids. Germline V gene data show CDR1 as LNHDA and CDR2 as SQIVND (reference sequence). The CDR3 nucleotides read TGTGCCACCAATAGGGGACTAGCGTTGAACACCGGGGAGCTGTTTTTT. Amino acids: CATNRGLALNTGELFF.

The CDR3, as DNA: TGTGCCAGCAGCTTAGCGGCAGACAGGGTGGAAGGCTACACCTTC. Translation: CASSLAADRVEGYTF. This rearrangement joins TRBV7-6 to TRBJ1-2; 7 bases line up with TRBD1. V was clipped by 0 bases and J by 8 bases; unmatched bases: 9. Germline V gives CDR1 SGHVS, CDR2 FNYEAQ. There are 15 residues in the CDR3.

This clone came up once. The chain uses TRBV20-1 and TRBJ2-7; the match to TRBD2 covers 7 bases. The CDR3 loop spans 14 amino acids. CDR1 and CDR2 (germline): DFQATT, SNEGSKA (reference sequence). The ends lost 3 bases at V and 5 bases at J; junction bases unmatched: 10. In nucleotides, the CDR3 is TGCAGTGCTAGTAAGGGCGGGGGTAGCGACGAGCAGTACTTC. Translating gives CSASKGGGSDEQYF.

This chain connects TRBV7-2 to TRBJ2-3, with 7 nucleotides matching TRBD2. CDR3 length: 16 residues. Germline V gene lookup returns CDR1 SGHTA and CDR2 FQGNSA. Germline trimming cut 5 bases from V and 0 bases from J; bases unmatched to any gene: 8. The DNA of the CDR3 is TGTGCCAGCAGCCGTTTGGGGGGGGATAGCACAGATACGCAGTATTTT. It specifies CASSRLGGDSTDTQYF. The whole variable domain, remainder taken from reference TRBV7-2 and TRBJ2-3, is GAGVSQSPSNKVTEKGKDVELRCDPISGHTALYWYRQSLGQGLEFLIYFQGNSAPDKSGLPSDRFSAERTGGSVSTLTIQRTQQEDSAVYLCASSRLGGDSTDTQYFGPGTRLTVL.

The rearrangement joins TRBV7-2 to TRBJ2-3; no reliable D call. V was pared by 2 bases and J by 2 bases, with 8 bases between. The CDR3 has 14 amino acids. CDR1 and CDR2 from the germline V gene are SGHTA and FQGNSA. The CDR3 loop is CASSLRRVTDTQYF. The CDR3, as DNA: TGTGCCAGCAGCTTACGACGGGTCACAGATACGCAGTATTTT. Variable domain in full (rest from reference TRBV7-2 and TRBJ2-3): GAGVSQSPSNKVTEKGKDVELRCDPISGHTALYWYRQSLGQGLEFLIYFQGNSAPDKSGLPSDRFSAERTGGSVSTLTIQRTQQEDSAVYLCASSLRRVTDTQYFGPGTRLTVL.

This clone is a singleton in its sample. The J gene is TRBJ2-1, the V gene TRBV30, with D perhaps TRBD2 (5 bases). The length of the CDR3 is 15 residues. CDR1 is GTSNPN and CDR2 is SVGIG in the germline V gene (reference sequence). V lost 2 bases and J lost 4, with 15 bases in between. The CDR3 DNA reads as TGTGCCTGGAGTTCGGAGCGTAGGGAGTACAATGAGCAGTTCTTC. Protein sequence: CAWSSERREYNEQFF.

The DNA for the CDR3 is TGTGCCAGCAGCTTAGGTGCAGTTTACAGCTCCTACAATGAGCAGTTCTTC. The encoded protein is CASSLGAVYSSYNEQFF. The V gene is TRBV7-2, the J gene TRBJ2-1; D ambiguous. The length of the CDR3 is 17 residues. Trimming removed 1 base from V and 0 bases from J, with 13 bases in between. CDR1 and CDR2 from the germline V gene are SGHTA and FQGNSA.

The chain links TRBV7-8 to TRBJ1-5; D remains ambiguous. V lost 5 bases, J lost 7 bases, and 12 bases lay in between. CDR3 length: 13 amino acids. Germline values: CDR1 SGHVS, CDR2 FQNEAQ. CDR3 DNA: TGTGCCAGCAGCCAGGACTGGTCGCAGCCCCAGCATTTT. Protein: CASSQDWSQPQHF.

This clone was counted only a few times. Here the CDR3 reads CASSDRTGHGYTF. In nucleotides, the CDR3 is TGTGCCAGCAGCGACCGGACAGGGCATGGCTACACCTTC. This sequence joins TRBV3-1 (or the pseudogene TRBV3-2) and TRBJ1-2; 8 bases are shared with TRBD1. Germline CDR1 and CDR2: LGHDT and YNNKEL (reference sequence). The ends lost 5 bases at V and 6 bases at J; junction bases unmatched: 5. The CDR3 loop spans 13 amino acids.

The chain links TRBV2 to TRBJ2-5; 7 nucleotides line up with TRBD2. Germline assignment: CDR1 SNHLY and CDR2 FYNNEI. The V and J ends lost 6 bases and 7 bases, in that order; junction bases with no gene match: 11. This CDR3 spans 14 amino acids. The CDR3: CASSERDYRGTQYF. The CDR3 DNA reads TGTGCCAGCAGCGAACGGGACTATCGGGGGACCCAGTACTTC.